This T cell receptor (beta chain) came from a study of cytomegalovirus exposure and HLA in healthy donors. Germline CDR1 reads SNHLY; CDR2 reads FYNNEI. Trimming cost V 4 bases and J 7 bases; bases outside gene matches: 9. The CDR3 runs to 14 residues. Sampled while nominally healthy, donors likely had unrecorded immune exposures. The table lists this clone with a few counts. With 60 Vbeta and 13 Jbeta primers, the PCR was carried out. Generated by immunoSEQ multiplex PCR, the TCRdb table keeps only in-frame clones and is missing some. Of tens of thousands of clones listed, around 8% are singletons. The receptor comes from a man between 45 and 60 years old in good health and CMV-seronegative. Sample: PBMCs. V and J are TRBV2 and TRBJ1-1, with TRBD1 matching over 7 bases. The CDR3 region is CASSVRDRANEAFF. CDR3 coding DNA: TGTGCCAGCAGTGTTCGAGACAGGGCTAATGAAGCTTTCTTT.